The 26 T cell receptor beta chains in this list originate from one sample, sequenced in a study of CXCR4 blockade with PD-1 therapy in pancreatic cancer. This table comes from immunoSEQ multiplex PCR, and its TCRdb copy is limited to in-frame clones, with some not included. In the table there are thousands of clones, roughly 40% of which are singletons. The specimen sequenced was tumor tissue. Source of these receptors: a human donor with pancreatic ductal adenocarcinoma.

V is TRBV29-1 and J is TRBJ2-1; the match to TRBD2 covers 9 bases. The CDR3 covers 14 residues. Germline values: CDR1 SQVTM, CDR2 ANQGSEA. The trim removed 6 bases at V and 1 base at J, leaving 4 bases unmatched. The CDR3 DNA sequence: TGCAGCGTGATAGCGGGAGAGTCCTACAATGAGCAGTTCTTC. This sequence encodes CSVIAGESYNEQFF.

The chain recombines TRBV18 with TRBJ2-1, with 15 bases that match TRBD2. Losses at the gene ends were 5 bases for V and 8 bases for J; bases not matched to a gene: 7. The CDR3 length is 16 residues. Germline loops: CDR1 KGHSH, CDR2 LQKENI. The CDR3 coding sequence is TGTGCCAGCTCAACAGGGACTAGCGGGAGGACTGATGAGCAGTTCTTC. Translating it yields CASSTGTSGRTDEQFF.

The J gene is TRBJ2-3, the V gene TRBV7-7; D is unresolved. Germline CDR1 reads SSHAT; CDR2 reads FNYEAQ (reference sequence). Deletions cut 3 bases from V and 3 bases from J, with 10 bases between. The CDR3 runs to 14 residues. The CDR3 loop reads CASSLSGYTDTQYF. The CDR3 DNA reads TGTGCCAGCAGCTTGTCTGGCTATACAGATACGCAGTATTTT.

This clone was observed once. The V call is TRBV29-1, the J call TRBJ1-2; no clear D. Trimming removed 3 bases from V and 7 bases from J, with 12 bases in between. Germline CDR1 and CDR2: SQVTM and ANQGSEA. CDR3 length equals 12 residues. The CDR3 coding sequence is TGCAGCGTTGAGTTAGGGCTGGCTGGCTACACCTTC. This sequence encodes CSVELGLAGYTF.

The gene calls are TRBV6-8 and TRBJ2-2; the D is unclear. V was pared by 2 bases and J by 2 bases, with 6 bases between. Germline V gene sequence: CDR1 MNHGY, CDR2 SAAAGT. The CDR3 contains 14 residues. The chain's CDR3 is CASSYRPNTGELFF. The CDR3 DNA follows: TGTGCCAGCAGTTACAGGCCCAACACCGGGGAGCTGTTTTTT.

This clone was found a few times. The genes are TRBV6-8 and TRBJ2-1, with D tentatively TRBD2 (5 bases). This CDR3 is 13 amino acids long. Per germline, CDR1 MNHGY and CDR2 SAAAGT. Trimming cost V 2 bases and J 10 bases, with 12 bases left between them. CDR3 residues: CASSYNGVQEQFF. The CDR3 nucleotides are TGTGCCAGCAGTTACAACGGGGTCCAAGAGCAGTTCTTC.

In its sample, this clone ranks as medium-sized (0.01 to 0.1%). This sequence joins TRBV30 and TRBJ2-2; D is possibly TRBD1 (5 bases). Germline CDR1 and CDR2: GTSNPN and SVGIG (reference sequence). The V and J ends lost 6 bases and 4 bases respectively, with 12 bases between them. The CDR3 spans 13 residues. In DNA form, the CDR3 reads TGTGCCTGCGCTGTAGACAGCACCGGGGAGCTGTTTTTT. Amino acid sequence: CACAVDSTGELFF.

The chain combines TRBV19 with TRBJ1-6; 8 bases are a match to TRBD1. This CDR3 spans 15 amino acids. Trimming at V came to 6 bases and at J to 7 bases, leaving 8 bases not matched to a gene. The V gene's germline CDR1 is LNHDA and CDR2 SQIVND (reference sequence). The CDR3 spells CASRVDRAENSPLHF. DNA for the CDR3: TGTGCCAGTAGGGTGGACAGGGCGGAGAATTCACCCCTCCACTTT.

By share, this clone ranks as medium-sized. V is TRBV4-1 and J is TRBJ2-5; TRBD2 agrees at 7 bases. Trimming removed 4 bases from V and 4 bases from J; junction bases left unmatched: 3. The germline V gene encodes CDR1 MGHRA and CDR2 YSYEKL. The CDR3 is 13 residues long. As DNA, the CDR3 is TGCGCCAGCAGCCCTCCGGGAGGAGAGACCCAGTACTTC. The encoded protein is CASSPPGGETQYF.

A few counts support this clone. This chain uses TRBV5-1 with TRBJ1-2; 9 positions match TRBD1. From germline, CDR1 is SGHRS and CDR2 YFSETQ. CDR3 length equals 17 residues. The junction had 13 bases not matched to a gene; V was cut back by 1 base and J by 6 bases. In DNA, the CDR3 is TGCGCCAGCAGCTTGTCATGGACCACAGGGGGCAAGAATGGCTACACCTTC. Amino acids: CASSLSWTTGGKNGYTF.

V usage is TRBV18 and J usage is TRBJ1-3; perhaps TRBD1 as D (5 bases). V lost 2 bases to trimming and J lost 0 bases, with 11 bases between them. This CDR3 comprises 16 residues. Per the germline V gene, CDR1 is KGHSH and CDR2 is LQKENI. This CDR3 is CASSPAGGPSGNTIYF. Written as DNA, the CDR3 is TGTGCCAGCTCACCAGCCGGGGGACCCTCTGGAAACACCATATATTTT.

This clone was observed once. The V call is TRBV19, the J call TRBJ2-4; D unresolved. CDR3 length: 13 residues. V shed 10 bases and J shed 9 bases, with 19 bases lying between them. Germline CDR1 reads LNHDA; CDR2 reads SQIVND (reference sequence). DNA of the CDR3: TGTGCCACCGCGGAACCAGCCAAGAGCATTCAGTACTTC. Its translation is CATAEPAKSIQYF.

V is TRBV14 and J is TRBJ2-7; D gene uncertain. The V and J ends lost 4 bases and 2 bases respectively, with 9 bases between them. This CDR3 region has 13 residues. CDR1 is SGHDN, CDR2 FVKESK, per germline. The CDR3 DNA is TGTGCCAGCAGCCGACTCGGCGCCTACGAGCAGTACTTC. It encodes CASSRLGAYEQYF.

This chain uses TRBV1 with TRBJ1-6. TRBV1 is termed a pseudogene. This CDR3 contains 16 residues. CDR3 sequence (DNA): TGCGCCAGCAGCCAAGAGCGGTCCTACTATAATTCACCCCTCCACTTT. Its translation: CASSQERSYYNSPLHF.

This clone came up a few times. This chain joins TRBV5-1 and TRBJ2-5; either TRBD1 or TRBD2 may fit D (5 bases each). CDR3 length: 14 amino acids. Trimming stripped 5 bases from V and 5 bases from J, with 16 bases between. Germline V lookup: CDR1 SGHRS, CDR2 YFSETQ. The CDR3 DNA is TGCGCCAGCAGTCTGCGGGCAGGGAAGGAGACCCAGTACTTC. Encoded protein: CASSLRAGKETQYF.

V usage is TRBV6-8 and J usage is TRBJ1-2; D is ambiguous. This CDR3 has 12 amino acids. The ends were cut back, 6 bases at V and 5 bases at J, with 10 bases in the middle. The germline CDR1 and CDR2 sequences are MNHGY and SAAAGT. The CDR3 bases are TGTGCCAGCAGCGCCGCCGGGTATGGCTACACCTTC. Amino acid sequence: CASSAAGYGYTF.

The V gene is TRBV12-5, the J gene TRBJ1-5, with D hard to call. The CDR3 is 13 residues long. Germline CDR1 LGHNT, CDR2 FRNRAP. CDR3: CASTYRSNQPQHF. In nucleotides, the CDR3 is TGTGCCAGCACATATCGTAGCAATCAGCCCCAGCATTTT. The full variable domain, with the rest looked up from reference TRBV12-5 and TRBJ1-5, is DARVTQTPRHKVTEMGQEVTMRCQPILGHNTVFWYRQTMMQGLELLAYFRNRAPLDDSGMPKDRFSAEMPDATLATLKIQPSEPRDSAVYFCASTYRSNQPQHFGDGTRLSIL.

V usage is TRBV29-1 and J usage is TRBJ2-7, with D tentatively TRBD2 (6 bases). Trimming removed 6 bases at V and 0 bases at J, with 12 bases between. Germline CDR1 and CDR2: SQVTM and ANQGSEA. CDR3 length: 13 residues. The chain's CDR3 is CSVGGSRSYEQYF. The CDR3, as DNA: TGCAGCGTCGGGGGTTCTCGCTCCTACGAGCAGTACTTC.

This clone turned up a few times. This chain links TRBV6-7 with TRBJ1-1; 9 nucleotides line up with TRBD1. TRBV6-7 is filed as an ORF, its function uncertain. The V gene end was trimmed by 6 bases and the J gene end by 4 bases; junction bases not matched to a gene: 3. The CDR3 spans 13 residues. This CDR3 is CASRETGGTEAFF. The CDR3 nucleotides read TGTGCCAGCAGGGAGACAGGGGGCACTGAAGCTTTCTTT.

In this sample, this clone turned up a few times. The chain employs TRBV6-8 and TRBJ1-1; 9 bases match TRBD1. The ends lost 5 bases at V and 2 bases at J; junction bases unmatched: 6. This CDR3 spans 15 amino acids. The germline gives CDR1 MNHGY, CDR2 SAAAGT. The CDR3 protein is CASSPRDRANTEAFF. The CDR3 DNA is TGTGCCAGCAGTCCGCGGGACAGGGCTAACACTGAAGCTTTCTTT.

This clone has a handful of counts. The V gene is TRBV19, the J gene TRBJ1-5; D remains ambiguous. CDR3 length: 13 residues. CDR1 and CDR2 from the germline V gene are LNHDA and SQIVND (reference sequence). V was clipped by 7 bases and J by 0 bases, with 7 bases between them. The CDR3 DNA reads as TGTGCCAGTACCATCAGTAGCAATCAGCCCCAGCATTTT. Residues: CASTISSNQPQHF. The full variable domain, completed using reference TRBV19 and TRBJ1-5, is DGGITQSPKYLFRKEGQNVTLSCEQNLNHDAMYWYRQDPGQGLRLIYYSQIVNDFQKGDIAEGYSVSREKKESFPLTVTSAQKNPTAFYLCASTISSNQPQHFGDGTRLSIL.

V is TRBV7-2 and J is TRBJ1-2; D might be TRBD1 (5 bases). The CDR3 has 13 amino acids. Between the trimmed V and J ends, which lost 5 bases and 2 bases, there was a span of 9 bases. The germline gives CDR1 SGHTA, CDR2 FQGNSA. CDR3 DNA sequence: TGTGCCAGCAGCGCACAGGTAAACTATGGCTACACCTTC. Amino acids: CASSAQVNYGYTF.

This clone appeared a few times. V gene TRBV29-1 combines with J gene TRBJ1-1; possibly TRBD1 for D (6 bases). Germline lookup yields CDR1 SQVTM and CDR2 ANQGSEA. The CDR3 spans 14 residues. Trimming removed 3 bases from V and 0 bases from J, with 11 bases in between. The CDR3 DNA sequence: TGCAGCGTTGAGGGGGGCAGGGTGAACACTGAAGCTTTCTTT. This codes for CSVEGGRVNTEAFF.

The rearrangement uses TRBV19 and TRBJ2-3; 8 bases are shared with TRBD2. V shed 7 bases and J 1 base; nucleotides not matched to a gene: 1. This CDR3 region has 13 residues. Germline lookup yields CDR1 LNHDA and CDR2 SQIVND (reference sequence). The CDR3 here is CASTTSGTDTQYF. DNA for the CDR3: TGTGCCAGTACGACTAGCGGCACAGATACGCAGTATTTT.

This rearrangement joins TRBV14 to TRBJ1-2; possibly TRBD1 for D (5 bases). Germline V gene lookup returns CDR1 SGHDN and CDR2 FVKESK. V shed 1 base and J shed 8 bases, with 14 bases lying between them. CDR3 length equals 14 residues. This CDR3 is CASSQGLLTVGYTF. The CDR3 DNA sequence: TGTGCCAGCAGCCAAGGCCTATTGACAGTGGGCTACACCTTC. Full variable domain (remainder filled in from reference TRBV14 and TRBJ1-2): EAGVTQFPSHSVIEKGQTVTLRCDPISGHDNLYWYRRVMGKEIKFLLHFVKESKQDESGMPNNRFLAERTGGTYSTLKVQPAELEDSGVYFCASSQGLLTVGYTFGSGTRLTVV.

This clone was counted only a few times. This chain links TRBV9 with TRBJ1-2; D may be TRBD1 (5 bases). The V end was cut by 0 bases, the J end by 0 bases, with 12 bases between. The CDR3 is made up of 16 amino acids. Germline CDR1 is SGDLS and CDR2 is YYNGEE. CDR3 protein: CASSVADMTANYGYTF. The CDR3 DNA reads as TGTGCCAGCAGCGTAGCCGACATGACAGCTAACTATGGCTACACCTTC.